The 20 T cell receptor beta chains below were found in one sample sequenced in a study of T cell responses to AZD1222 COVID-19 vaccine. Method: immunoSEQ multiplex PCR; TCRdb's copy keeps in-frame clones and lacks some. The sample carries 100,000 or so clones, around nine tenths recorded once. Source: peripheral blood, taken on day 0 of AZD1222 vaccination. These TCRs come from an adult in good health.

The rearrangement links TRBV19 to TRBJ2-2, with D perhaps matching TRBD2 (6 bases). Germline V gene data show CDR1 as LNHDA and CDR2 as SQIVND (reference sequence). The CDR3 covers 18 residues. Trimming pared 4 bases from V and 0 bases from J, leaving 18 bases between. The CDR3 bases are TGTGCCAGTAGTAGGAGTCGCTGGGGGGAAACGAACACCGGGGAGCTGTTTTTT. Residues: CASSRSRWGETNTGELFF.

The chain combines TRBV28 with TRBJ1-5; D uncertain. Germline CDR1 and CDR2: MDHEN and SYDVKM. This CDR3 comprises 12 residues. With 10 bases removed from V and 0 bases from J, the gap between germline ends came to 7 bases. CDR3 sequence reads: CAIAVSNQPQHF. DNA for the CDR3: TGTGCCATAGCGGTTAGCAATCAGCCCCAGCATTTT.

This chain links TRBV7-6 with TRBJ1-4, with D perhaps matching TRBD1 (5 bases). Germline CDR1 is SGHVS and CDR2 is FNYEAQ. Trimming shortened V by 5 bases and J by 10 bases, and 20 bases separated the two germline ends. This CDR3 region has 15 residues. Here the CDR3 reads CASSHFDGARAKLFF. The CDR3 DNA reads TGTGCCAGCAGCCACTTCGATGGGGCGAGGGCAAAACTGTTTTTT.

This rearrangement joins TRBV6-2 or TRBV6-3 to TRBJ2-2; tentatively, D is TRBD1 or TRBD2 (6 bases each). CDR3 length: 15 amino acids. The germline CDR1 and CDR2 sequences are MNHEY and SVGEGT. The V end was cut by 6 bases, the J end by 0 bases, with 11 bases between. The CDR3 DNA reads as TGTGCCAGCAGCCGCGGGACAACGAACACCGGGGAGCTGTTTTTT. Its translation is CASSRGTTNTGELFF.

The gene calls are TRBV20-1 and TRBJ1-2, with TRBD1 as a possible D gene (5 bases). The V and J ends lost 3 bases and 8 bases respectively, with 25 bases between them. The CDR3 covers 16 residues. Per germline, CDR1 DFQATT and CDR2 SNEGSKA (reference sequence). The CDR3 loop reads CSASTSSALGEIGYTF. CDR3 sequence (DNA): TGCAGTGCTAGTACCAGTAGCGCACTAGGGGAGATCGGCTACACCTTC.

There are a few counts of this clone. The rearrangement uses TRBV7-3 and TRBJ1-1; 7 nucleotides line up with TRBD1. Germline assignment: CDR1 SGHTA and CDR2 FQGTGA. Trimming cost V 0 bases and J 4 bases; bases outside gene matches: 2. This CDR3 region has 14 residues. The CDR3 bases are TGTGCCAGCAGCTTAACGTCAGGGGGCACTGAAGCTTTCTTT. Encoded protein: CASSLTSGGTEAFF.

This clone was counted only a few times. The chain joins TRBV30 to TRBJ1-1, with D maybe TRBD1 (6 bases). Trimming took 0 bases from V and 3 from J, leaving 11 bases between them. Germline V gene sequence: CDR1 GTSNPN, CDR2 SVGIG (reference sequence). This CDR3 spans 14 amino acids. This CDR3 reads CAWSVQGGHTEAFF. DNA of the CDR3: TGTGCCTGGAGTGTACAAGGGGGGCACACTGAAGCTTTCTTT.

This chain joins TRBV7-2 and TRBJ2-3, with 8 bases lining up with TRBD2. CDR1 SGHTA and CDR2 FQGNSA come from the germline V gene. CDR3 length equals 15 residues. V was clipped by 4 bases and J by 5 bases; unmatched bases: 8. In DNA form, the CDR3 reads TGTGCCAGCAGCTCGGGCCGGGGGGGCCAAGATACGCAGTATTTT. Protein product: CASSSGRGGQDTQYF.

The chain couples TRBV28 to TRBJ1-5, with 8 bases identical to TRBD1. CDR1 MDHEN and CDR2 SYDVKM come from the germline V gene. Losses at the gene ends were 8 bases for V and 5 bases for J; bases not matched to a gene: 11. This CDR3 is built from 15 residues. This chain's CDR3 is CASLGQVGGDQPQHF. CDR3 DNA sequence: TGTGCCAGCTTGGGACAGGTTGGGGGGGATCAGCCCCAGCATTTT.

J is TRBJ1-6 and V is TRBV2, with D maybe TRBD1 (6 bases). Trimming took off 4 bases at V and 10 bases at J, with 14 bases between the two ends. Germline-derived CDR1 and CDR2 are SNHLY and FYNNEI. The CDR3 is 14 residues long. In DNA, the CDR3 is TGTGCCAGCAGTGGGGACAACTTAAACTCACCCCTCCACTTT. The encoded protein is CASSGDNLNSPLHF.

CDR3 nucleotide sequence: TGTGCCAGCAGTTCCGGTTTTGGAGTTGGTACCGGGGAGCTGTTTTTT. It encodes CASSSGFGVGTGELFF. The V call is TRBV5-6, the J call TRBJ2-2; D unresolved. V lost 5 bases to trimming and J lost 5 bases, with 19 bases between them. Germline CDR1 and CDR2: SGHDT and YYEEEE. CDR3 length: 16 residues.

The chain links TRBV19 to TRBJ2-6; 7 positions agree with TRBD2. V was clipped by 5 bases and J by 2 bases; unmatched bases: 3. The CDR3 covers 15 residues. Germline-derived CDR1 and CDR2 are LNHDA and SQIVND (reference sequence). This chain's CDR3 is CASSPRGAGANVLTF. DNA for the CDR3: TGTGCCAGTAGTCCTCGGGGGGCTGGGGCCAACGTCCTGACTTTC.

V gene TRBV23-1 combines with J gene TRBJ1-1; D remains ambiguous. TRBV23-1 qualifies as an ORF whose function is uncertain. The CDR3 loop spans 14 amino acids. Trimming removed 0 bases at V and 1 base at J, with 6 bases between. CDR3 sequence (DNA): TGCGCCAGCAGTCAATCTCTAACGAACACTGAAGCTTTCTTT. Residues: CASSQSLTNTEAFF.

The CDR3 DNA reads as TGTGCCAGTAGACTCGTCAAGGGGGCCTTCGGGGAGCTGTTTTTT. Translated: CASRLVKGAFGELFF. The chain employs TRBV19 and TRBJ2-2; the match to TRBD1 covers 7 bases. Germline values: CDR1 LNHDA, CDR2 SQIVND (reference sequence). V was pared by 6 bases and J by 7 bases, with 11 bases of the junction left unmatched. The CDR3 extends over 15 amino acids.

Points on this clone: Other DNA sequences in the sample encode the same CDR3. V usage is TRBV19 and J usage is TRBJ1-5, with a weak D call TRBD1 (6 bases). V was shortened by 0 bases and J by 7 bases, with 10 bases between the two germline ends. CDR3 length equals 14 residues. Looked up from germline, CDR1 is LNHDA and CDR2 is SQIVND (reference sequence). The CDR3 loop is CASSIDRGGQPQHF. The CDR3, as DNA: TGTGCCAGTAGTATAGACAGGGGAGGCCAGCCCCAGCATTTT. The full variable domain, completed using reference TRBV19 and TRBJ1-5, is DGGITQSPKYLFRKEGQNVTLSCEQNLNHDAMYWYRQDPGQGLRLIYYSQIVNDFQKGDIAEGYSVSREKKESFPLTVTSAQKNPTAFYLCASSIDRGGQPQHFGDGTRLSIL.

This rearrangement joins TRBV7-2 to TRBJ2-7; TRBD1 matches at 7 bases. V lost 5 bases, J lost 4 bases, and 11 bases stayed unmatched. Germline V lookup: CDR1 SGHTA, CDR2 FQGNSA. This CDR3 has 15 residues. CDR3 loop: CASSGATGIAYEQYF. CDR3 DNA sequence: TGTGCCAGCAGCGGGGCGACAGGGATCGCATACGAGCAGTACTTC.

The rearrangement uses TRBV6-2 or TRBV6-3 and TRBJ2-2, with D possibly being TRBD2 (6 bases). Germline CDR1 and CDR2: MNHEY and SVGEGT. This CDR3 is 15 amino acids long. V was cut by 4 bases and J by 7 bases, with 16 bases left in between. The CDR3 coding sequence is TGTGCCAGCAGTTTGCCGGGACTTCAACGCGGGGAGCTGTTTTTT. Translated, it gives CASSLPGLQRGELFF.

The rearrangement links TRBV6-1 to TRBJ1-1, with D possibly TRBD1 on 5 matching bases. CDR3 size: 14 residues. Germline V gene lookup returns CDR1 MNHNS and CDR2 SASEGT. Deletions cut 2 bases from V and 4 bases from J, with 11 bases between. The CDR3 protein is CASSEYYTGTEAFF. CDR3 nucleotide sequence: TGTGCCAGCAGTGAATACTACACAGGCACTGAAGCTTTCTTT.

This clone was recorded only once. DNA of the CDR3: TGTGCCAGTAGTATATTCGGCGGGACAGGGTTCGGGGAGCTGTTTTTT. Amino acid sequence: CASSIFGGTGFGELFF. V is TRBV19 and J is TRBJ2-2; 9 bases are a match to TRBD1. This CDR3 is built from 16 residues. Germline assignment: CDR1 LNHDA and CDR2 SQIVND (reference sequence). Trimming cost V 2 bases and J 7 bases; bases outside gene matches: 8.

The V call is TRBV28, the J call TRBJ1-5, with TRBD1 matching over 7 bases. Germline CDR1 and CDR2: MDHEN and SYDVKM. V shed 5 bases and J 1 base; nucleotides not matched to a gene: 8. The CDR3 is 16 residues long. The CDR3 is CASSATGVGSNQPQHF. The CDR3 region has the DNA TGTGCCAGCAGTGCCACAGGGGTGGGGAGCAATCAGCCCCAGCATTTT.